Listed below are T cell receptor beta chains from one sample, sequenced in a study of blood T cell repertoires in COVID-19. Method: immunoSEQ multiplex PCR; TCRdb's copy keeps in-frame clones and lacks some. The sample records a few hundred thousand clones, roughly 85% being singletons. Sequencing input: peripheral blood. The origin of the receptors is an older woman with COVID-19, enrolled during active disease. The CDR3 runs from the conserved cysteine through the conserved F or W. Fields, in order: V gene, CDR3 length, D gene, J gene, clone size, CDR3 protein, CDR3 DNA. D genes are given only for firm matches. Some rows mark clone size as missing; the rest say once, few, many or name a class of expanded clone.

>TRBV11-2|13|TRBD1|TRBJ1-1|NA
CASSLDRGSEAFF
TGTGCCAGCAGCTTAGACAGGGGGAGTGAAGCTTTCTTT
>TRBV7-9|16|NA|TRBJ2-2|once
CASSSPTQGHTGELFF
TGTGCCAGCAGCTCACCAACTCAGGGTCACACCGGGGAGCTGTTTTTT
>TRBV13|18|NA|TRBJ2-1|NA
CASSLASLTGWTYNEQFF
TGTGCCAGCAGCTTAGCGTCCTTAACAGGGTGGACCTACAATGAGCAGTTCTTC
>TRBV19|18|NA|TRBJ1-4|NA
CASSIVGGSRATNEKLFF
TGTGCCAGTAGTATAGTTGGCGGCTCACGCGCAACTAATGAAAAACTGTTTTTT
>TRBV11-3|14|NA|TRBJ1-5|NA
CASSLGSGDQPQHF
TGTGCCAGCAGCTTAGGGTCGGGGGATCAGCCCCAGCATTTT
>TRBV5-1|18|NA|TRBJ2-2|NA
CASSLGAGRSPNTGELFF
TGCGCCAGCAGCTTGGGGGCGGGGCGGAGCCCGAACACCGGGGAGCTGTTTTTT
>TRBV7-3|13|NA|TRBJ1-1|NA
CASSLMAETEAFF
TGTGCCAGCAGCTTAATGGCGGAAACTGAAGCTTTCTTT
>TRBV27|14|NA|TRBJ1-1|NA
CASSLSQGLTEAFF
TGTGCCAGCAGTTTATCGCAGGGGCTCACTGAAGCTTTCTTT
>TRBV6-1|17|NA|TRBJ1-5|NA
CASSESWTLRGSQPQHF
TGTGCCAGCAGTGAAAGTTGGACCCTTCGGGGAAGTCAGCCCCAGCATTTT
>TRBV5-6|11|NA|TRBJ2-1|NA
CASSLANTQFF
TGTGCCAGCAGCTTGGCAAACACCCAGTTCTTC
>TRBV6-5|14|NA|TRBJ1-5|once
CASTLGGYDQPQHF
TGTGCCAGCACTCTCGGGGGGTACGATCAGCCCCAGCATTTT
>TRBV5-1|13|NA|TRBJ1-1|NA
CASRGLDLYEAFF
TGCGCCAGCAGGGGGCTTGATTTATACGAAGCTTTCTTT
>TRBV14|16|TRBD2|TRBJ2-3|few
CASSIRTSGNTDTQYF
TGTGCCAGCAGCATCCGGACTAGCGGTAACACAGATACGCAGTATTTT
>TRBV6-5|15|NA|TRBJ2-7|NA
CASSYREQGVYEQYF
TGTGCCAGCAGTTACCGGGAGCAGGGGGTCTACGAGCAGTACTTC
>TRBV18|15|NA|TRBJ1-3|few
CASSPARDPGNTIYF
TGTGCCAGCTCACCGGCCCGGGATCCGGGAAACACCATATATTTT
>TRBV7-6|16|TRBD2|TRBJ2-1|NA
CASSVRGGPSYNEQFF
TGTGCCAGCAGCGTACGGGGAGGGCCGTCCTACAATGAGCAGTTCTTC
>TRBV10-3|15|TRBD1|TRBJ1-5|NA
CAISELRGPNQPQHF
TGTGCCATCAGTGAATTGAGGGGGCCCAATCAGCCCCAGCATTTT
>TRBV5-1|17|TRBD1|TRBJ2-7|NA
CASSLVNPGQGVSEQYF
TGCGCCAGCAGCTTGGTCAATCCGGGACAGGGAGTAAGCGAGCAGTACTTC
>TRBV18|14|NA|TRBJ1-1|few
CASSPREGGTEAFF
TGTGCCAGCTCACCCAGGGAGGGGGGAACTGAAGCTTTCTTT
>TRBV27|14|NA|TRBJ2-1|NA
CASKGRAVYNEQFF
TGTGCCAGCAAGGGCAGGGCCGTCTACAATGAGCAGTTCTTC
>TRBV7-2|15|TRBD1|TRBJ2-1|few
CASRRGQGVNNEQFF
TGTGCCAGCAGACGAGGACAGGGCGTAAACAATGAGCAGTTCTTC
>TRBV28|16|TRBD1|TRBJ1-1|once
CASSLFRRQGRTEAFF
TGTGCCAGCAGTTTATTCCGCCGACAGGGGAGGACTGAAGCTTTCTTT
>TRBV7-2|12|NA|TRBJ1-2|NA
CASSLNGGGYTF
TGTGCCAGCAGCTTAAATGGAGGCGGCTACACCTTC
>TRBV3-1/TRBV3-2|14|NA|TRBJ2-5|NA
CASSHPRGLETQYF
TGTGCCAGCAGCCATCCCAGAGGGTTAGAGACCCAGTACTTC
>TRBV19|14|NA|TRBJ2-3|NA
CASSIGTSTDTQYF
TGTGCCAGTAGTATAGGGACTAGCACAGATACGCAGTATTTT
>TRBV27|17|TRBD1|TRBJ1-4|NA
CASSPYPGGAANEKLFF
TGTGCCAGCAGTCCCTATCCAGGGGGCGCAGCTAATGAAAAACTGTTTTTT
>TRBV7-6|14|NA|TRBJ1-4|NA
CASSLRGGGEKLFF
TGTGCCAGCAGCTTACGGGGAGGGGGAGAAAAACTGTTTTTT
>TRBV6-2/TRBV6-3|16|NA|TRBJ1-5|NA
CASSYGGGAGSWPQHF
TGTGCCAGCAGTTACGGTGGAGGGGCCGGGAGTTGGCCCCAGCATTTT
>TRBV29-1|14|NA|TRBJ1-3|NA
CSVEDPTGGNTIYF
TGCAGCGTTGAAGATCCGACGGGTGGAAACACCATATATTTT
>TRBV19|17|TRBD1|TRBJ1-1|few
CASSIVRDRLLNTEAFF
TGTGCCAGTAGTATAGTAAGGGACAGATTACTGAACACTGAAGCTTTCTTT
>TRBV6-5|14|NA|TRBJ1-4|NA
CASSYAGGNEKLFF
TGTGCCAGCAGTTACGCGGGAGGTAATGAAAAACTGTTTTTT
>TRBV2|15|NA|TRBJ1-5|NA
CASRETEYSNQPQHF
TGTGCCAGCAGGGAGACCGAGTATAGCAATCAGCCCCAGCATTTT
>TRBV7-2|16|TRBD1|TRBJ2-4|NA
CASSLMAGGARNIQYF
TGTGCCAGCAGCTTGATGGCAGGGGGCGCCCGGAACATTCAGTACTTC
>TRBV6-7|16|TRBD1|TRBJ2-2|NA
CASRSGTGRCTGELFF
TGTGCCAGCAGATCCGGGACAGGGCGATGTACCGGGGAGCTGTTTTTT
>TRBV5-4|13|NA|TRBJ1-6|NA
CASSSQSGAPLHF
TGTGCCAGCAGCTCACAGTCAGGGGCACCCCTCCACTTT
>TRBV27|13|NA|TRBJ1-1|NA
CASSPDRDTEAFF
TGTGCCAGCAGTCCGGACAGAGACACTGAAGCTTTCTTT
>TRBV7-3|17|TRBD1|TRBJ2-6|NA
CASSFSGTGAGANVLTF
TGTGCCAGCAGCTTTTCCGGGACAGGGGCTGGGGCCAACGTCCTGACTTTC